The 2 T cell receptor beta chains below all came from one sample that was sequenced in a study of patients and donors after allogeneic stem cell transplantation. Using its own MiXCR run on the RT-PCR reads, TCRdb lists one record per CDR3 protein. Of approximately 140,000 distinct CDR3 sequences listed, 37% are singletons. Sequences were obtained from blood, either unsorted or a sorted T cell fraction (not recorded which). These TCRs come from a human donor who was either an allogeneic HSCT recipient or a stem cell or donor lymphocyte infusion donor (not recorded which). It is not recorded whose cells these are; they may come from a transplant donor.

The DNA of the CDR3 is TGTGCCAGCAGCCCGGTCGGAGCCGGGGAGCTGTTTTTT. It encodes CASSPVGAGELFF. V usage is TRBV6-2 or TRBV6-3 and J usage is TRBJ2-2; no definite D call. This CDR3 has 13 residues. The V gene lost 6 bases and the J gene lost 6 bases, with 11 bases spanning the gap. The germline gives CDR1 MNHEY, CDR2 SVGEGT.

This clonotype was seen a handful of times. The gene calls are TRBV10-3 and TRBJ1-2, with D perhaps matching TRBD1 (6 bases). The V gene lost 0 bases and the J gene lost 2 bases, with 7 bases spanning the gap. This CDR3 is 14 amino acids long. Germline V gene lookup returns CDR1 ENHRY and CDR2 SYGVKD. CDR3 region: CAISESRGNYGYTF. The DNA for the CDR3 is TGTGCCATCAGTGAGTCGAGGGGGAACTATGGCTACACCTTC.